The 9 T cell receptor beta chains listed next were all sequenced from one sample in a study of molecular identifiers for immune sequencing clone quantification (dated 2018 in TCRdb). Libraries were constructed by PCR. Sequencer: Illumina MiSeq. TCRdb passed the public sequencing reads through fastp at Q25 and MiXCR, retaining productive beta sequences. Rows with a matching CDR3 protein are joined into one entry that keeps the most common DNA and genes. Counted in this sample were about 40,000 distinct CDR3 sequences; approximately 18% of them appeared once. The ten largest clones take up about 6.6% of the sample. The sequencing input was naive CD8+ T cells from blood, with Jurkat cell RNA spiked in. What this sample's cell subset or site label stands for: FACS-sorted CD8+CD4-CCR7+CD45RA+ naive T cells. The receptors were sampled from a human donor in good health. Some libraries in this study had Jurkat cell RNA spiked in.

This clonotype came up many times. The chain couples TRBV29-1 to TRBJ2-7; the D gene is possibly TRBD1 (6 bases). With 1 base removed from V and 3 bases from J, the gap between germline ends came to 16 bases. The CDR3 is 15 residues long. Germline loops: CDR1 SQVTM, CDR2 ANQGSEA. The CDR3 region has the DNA TGCAGCGTTGAAGCTAGGGGGAAGTTCGTCTACGAGCAGTACTTC. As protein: CSVEARGKFVYEQYF.

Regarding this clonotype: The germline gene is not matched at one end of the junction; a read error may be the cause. CDR3 sequence (DNA): TGTGCCAGCAGCATGGGGACAGGGAAGTACTTC. This codes for CASSMGTGKYF. V and J are TRBV5-6 and TRBJ2-1; 9 bases align to TRBD1. The CDR3 is made up of 11 amino acids. Per the germline V gene, CDR1 is SGHDT and CDR2 is YYEEEE.

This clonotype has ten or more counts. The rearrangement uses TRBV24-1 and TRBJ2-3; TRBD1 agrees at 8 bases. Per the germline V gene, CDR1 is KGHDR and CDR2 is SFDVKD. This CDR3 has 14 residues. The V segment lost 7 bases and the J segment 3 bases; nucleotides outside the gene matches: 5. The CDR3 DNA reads TGTGCCACCAGACAGGGGGATAGAACAGATACGCAGTATTTT. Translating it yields CATRQGDRTDTQYF.

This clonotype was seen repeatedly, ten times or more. The CDR3 reads CSARDDSSSYEQYF. The CDR3 DNA follows: TGCAGTGCTAGAGATGACTCGAGCTCCTACGAGCAGTACTTC. The rearrangement links TRBV20-1 to TRBJ2-7, with D uncertain. The germline V gene encodes CDR1 DFQATT and CDR2 SNEGSKA (reference sequence). Trimming shortened V by 0 bases and J by 0 bases, and 9 bases separated the two germline ends. This CDR3 has 14 residues.

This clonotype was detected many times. The CDR3 region has the DNA TGTGCCAGCACCCCGGGGAGGCGGGAGGGCCTGGGGGTCCAGTACTTC. Translation gives CASTPGRREGLGVQYF. The chain recombines TRBV7-8 with TRBJ2-5; 9 bases map to TRBD2. The ends lost 7 bases at V and 10 bases at J; junction bases unmatched: 19. CDR3 length: 16 amino acids. Germline V gene lookup returns CDR1 SGHVS and CDR2 FQNEAQ.

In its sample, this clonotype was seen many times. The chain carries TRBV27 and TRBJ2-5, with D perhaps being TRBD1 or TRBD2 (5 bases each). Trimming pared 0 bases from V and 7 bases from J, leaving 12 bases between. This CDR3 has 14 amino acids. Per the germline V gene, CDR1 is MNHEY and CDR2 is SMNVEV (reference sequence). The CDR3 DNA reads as TGTGCCAGCAGTTTATCTCCTACTGGGGGGACCCAGTACTTC. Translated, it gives CASSLSPTGGTQYF.

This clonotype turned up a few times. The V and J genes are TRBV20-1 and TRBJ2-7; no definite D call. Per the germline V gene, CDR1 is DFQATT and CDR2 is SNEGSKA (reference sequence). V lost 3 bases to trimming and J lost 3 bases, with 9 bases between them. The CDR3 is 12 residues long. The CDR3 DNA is TGCAGTGCTAGGGGAAAGGGCTACGAGCAGTACTTC. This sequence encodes CSARGKGYEQYF.

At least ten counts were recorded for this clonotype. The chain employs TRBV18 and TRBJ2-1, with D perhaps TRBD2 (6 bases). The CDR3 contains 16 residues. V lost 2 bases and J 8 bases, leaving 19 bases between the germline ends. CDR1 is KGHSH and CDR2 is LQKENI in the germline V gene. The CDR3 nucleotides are TGTGCCAGCTCACCAGTGCCGGGAGCTAGTAACCATGAGCAGTTCTTC. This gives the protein CASSPVPGASNHEQFF.

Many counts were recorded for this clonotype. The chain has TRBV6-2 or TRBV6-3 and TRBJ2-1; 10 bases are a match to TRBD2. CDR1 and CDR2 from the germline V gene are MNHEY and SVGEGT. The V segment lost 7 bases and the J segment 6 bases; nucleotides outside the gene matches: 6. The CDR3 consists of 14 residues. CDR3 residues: CASNGLAEFNEQFF. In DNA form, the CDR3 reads TGTGCCAGCAACGGACTAGCGGAGTTCAATGAGCAGTTCTTC.